This T cell receptor beta chain was identified in a study of T cell responses to AZD1222 COVID-19 vaccine. Study findings and constraints: There were vaccine-associated CD4 TCRs across spike, dominant at 160-218 and 743-854. Among those given AZD1222, only five or six were seropositive at baseline. White British people made up most donors, females outnumbered males, and clonal diversity was possibly underestimated.

V dropped 0 bases and J dropped 4 bases, with 8 bases sitting between them. The V gene's germline CDR1 is LGHDT and CDR2 YNNKEL (reference sequence). The CDR3 has 14 amino acids. Produced via immunoSEQ multiplex PCR; TCRdb's table is partial and in-frame only. Of some 150,000 clones listed, approximately 89% are singletons. Remarks on this clone: What it recognizes is unknown.

The sequenced sample was peripheral blood, obtained 28 days after the second AZD1222 dose. V and J are TRBV3-1 (or the pseudogene TRBV3-2) and TRBJ2-3; D is unclear. The TCR sequence derives from an adult who received the AZD1222 COVID-19 vaccine. In DNA, the CDR3 is TGTGCCAGCAGCCAAGATCCGTCCTCAGATACGCAGTATTTT. The encoded protein is CASSQDPSSDTQYF.